This note documents a single T cell receptor (beta chain) sequence. The antigen remains unidentified. Germline CDR1 SGHAT, CDR2 FQNNGV. The CDR3 has 14 residues. J lost 3 bases, V lost 5 bases, and 5 bases had no gene match. These data originate in a study of cytomegalovirus exposure and HLA in healthy donors. Study findings and constraints: Several of the most significant clusters appeared linked to common viral pathogens, based on a later analysis. Rare TCR sequences dominated, though some public TCRs recurred in many donors. Some TCR beta chains (164 of them) were listed as cytomegalovirus-associated. As was reported, the classifier diagnosed cytomegalovirus status with high specificity and sensitivity.

PCR involved 60 Vbeta and 13 Jbeta primers. The assay was immunoSEQ multiplex PCR, and TCRdb's table has in-frame clones only and misses some. Here the sample spans around 70,000 clones, 75% to 90% being singletons. The chain carries TRBV11-2 and TRBJ2-7; the match to TRBD1 covers 9 bases. The sequence was collected from a woman between 25 and 40 years old in good health and CMV-seronegative. The sample was PBMCs. CDR3 sequence reads: CASSAGQGVYEQYF. CDR3 DNA: TGTGCCAGCAGCGCGGGACAGGGAGTCTACGAGCAGTACTTC. The complete variable domain, with remaining parts taken from reference TRBV11-2 and TRBJ2-7, reads EAGVAQSPRYKIIEKRQSVAFWCNPISGHATLYWYQQILGQGPKLLIQFQNNGVVDDSQLPKDRFSAERLKGVDSTLKIQPAKLEDSAVYLCASSAGQGVYEQYFGPGTRLTVT.